The clone carrying this T cell receptor (beta chain) was counted between two and nine times. Clones were sequenced by immunoSEQ multiplex PCR, and TCRdb holds only the in-frame ones, with some missing. This table holds just under 150,000 clones, about 83% found once. This sample stems from a study of blood T cell repertoires in COVID-19. Trimming took 5 bases from V and 4 from J; bases not matched to a gene: 7. Germline CDR1 and CDR2: SEHNR and FQNEAQ (reference sequence). CDR3 length equals 14 residues. The clonotype was recovered from a woman aged 45-59 years with active or convalescent COVID-19. The sequencing input was peripheral blood. The V and J genes are TRBV7-9 and TRBJ1-1; TRBD1 matches at 7 bases. The CDR3 spells CASSLQGMVTEAFF. The DNA for the CDR3 is TGTGCCAGCAGCCTACAGGGGATGGTCACTGAAGCTTTCTTT. The variable domain in full, with the rest retrieved from reference TRBV7-9 and TRBJ1-1, is DTGVSQNPRHKITKRGQNVTFRCDPISEHNRLYWYRQTLGQGPEFLTYFQNEAQLEKSRLLSDRFSAERPKGSFSTLEIQRTEQGDSAMYLCASSLQGMVTEAFFGQGTRLTVV.